This paragraph reports one T cell receptor beta chain. This entry comes from a study of blood T cell repertoires in COVID-19. Germline V gene sequence: CDR1 SGHTA, CDR2 FQGNSA. There are 13 residues in the CDR3. The V end lost 1 base, the J end lost 9 bases, and 10 bases lay between the germline ends. The table came from immunoSEQ multiplex PCR; TCRdb's copy has only in-frame clones and leaves some out. The sample has 140,000 or so clones, approximately 80% seen once; the top ten hold 6.2%. The chain joins TRBV7-2 to TRBJ2-1; TRBD2 might be the D (6 bases). The specimen sequenced was PBMCs or T cells enriched from blood (not recorded which). This clonotype originated in a woman between 35 and 50 years old who had recovered from COVID-19. CDR3 coding DNA: TGTGCCAGCAGCTTAGTACTAGCTGGTGAGCAGTTCTTC. It specifies CASSLVLAGEQFF.